The entry below describes one T cell receptor beta chain. The clone's antigen remains unknown. The input lacks base qualities; no much larger clone sits a single base away. Systemically healthy Caucasian individuals from Russia, 39 in total and aged about 6 to 95 years, were included as donors. Around 10 milliliters of peripheral blood were collected from each donor into EDTA-treated Vacutainer tubes. Ficoll-Paque density-gradient centrifugation was used to isolate PBMCs, with at least 6 million per sample. Trizol reagent was used to extract total RNA from PBMCs, with at least 5.5 micrograms per sample. Naive CD45RAhigh/CD27high T cell percentages were measured by flow cytometry on a PBMC aliquot from every donor. The library was made by 5' RACE. Sequencing relied on an Illumina HiSeq 2500. A second PCR of about 6 to 12 cycles was performed with a sample-barcoded 5' primer and a J-beta primer mix. A template-switch 5' adaptor carrying 12 random nucleotides introduced a unique molecular identifier onto each TCR beta cDNA molecule. At least 2.5 million CDR3-containing paired-end reads were obtained from each sample. First-strand cDNA was synthesized from all RNA with the Mint cDNA synthesis kit, primed by a TRBC-specific oligonucleotide. After uracil-DNA glycosylase treatment, a first 18-cycle PCR used universal primers M1SS and BC2_uni_R on all cDNA. In the source study's methods: Normalization of each sample was performed by random selection of 1 million high-quality reads, each carrying a distinct molecular identifier. Instead of being binned into consensus sequences, reads that shared molecular identifiers were thrown out. MiTCR, run with a Q25 quality threshold and the strictest error-elimination algorithm, handled CDR3 identification, clonotype clustering and error correction. A nonparametric unseen species model with Euler transformation was used to estimate lower-bound total TCR beta diversity. TCRdb trimmed the raw reads at Q25, called clones with MiXCR and kept productive beta chains. Identical CDR3 protein sequences are pooled into one entry, listed with their most common genes and DNA. The V and J calls shown here were made by TCRdb, not taken from the authors' results. The sample table shows about 400,000 distinct CDR3 sequences, and approximately 47% are seen once. The ten most abundant clones make up over 40% of the sample.

This record belongs to a study of blood T cells in healthy people across ages (dated by TCRdb to about 2015). Turning to the overall study: In model experiments, template switching captured about one uniquely barcoded TCR beta cDNA molecule for every two T cells. To track age-related changes in TCR beta repertoire diversity, the study relied on deep sequencing normalized with unique cDNA molecular identifiers. Four age groups were formed from the donors: young (average about 16 years), middle-aged (less than 40), aged (approximately 60) and long-lived (82). Donors of different ages were randomly distributed across sequencing lanes to avoid experimental bias. Using the same blood draw, the study looked at two additional independent replicas of 1 million unique cDNA reads for two donors, one aged 18 to 30 and the other aged 80 or older.

V is shortened by 0 bases, J by 0 bases, and the region joining them spans 5 bases. From a lookup of the germline V gene, CDR1 and CDR2 are MNHEY and SVGEGT. CDR3 length: 14 amino acids, cysteine to phenylalanine. Left in the record is the CDR3 DNA by itself, 42 bases read in frame from the first base. Overall study outcomes, separate from this receptor: Compared with the aged group, more naive CD4+ T cells, fewer expanded clones and increased TCR diversity were shown by the long-lived group, suggesting age selection. Observed TCR beta diversity correlated strongly with the percentage of naive T cells measured by flow cytometry. Because the CMV infection status of the donors was unknown, age-related changes in expanded clonotypes may potentially have been confounded. Since profiling was done on bulk unsorted PBMCs, naive and antigen-experienced compartments could not be conclusively compared. Observed TCR beta diversity per million T cells fell roughly linearly with age, and a significant reduction was already apparent by age around 39. Estimates of total diversity from one million sequenced T cells were regarded as lower bounds and underestimates.

This chain is built from TRBV6-2 or TRBV6-3 and TRBJ1-2; confidence is insufficient to name the D gene. The receptor's source is a man in his 60s in good health. The sequenced sample consisted of blood. The CDR3 reads as follows: CASSYSEANYGYTF. The sequenced DNA is TGTGCCAGCAGTTACTCGGAGGCTAACTATGGCTACACCTTC.